These 23 T cell receptor beta chains originate from one sample sequenced in a study of blood T cell repertoires in COVID-19. Clones were sequenced by immunoSEQ multiplex PCR, and TCRdb holds only the in-frame ones, with some missing. The sample includes some 180,000 clones, about 79% of them seen just once. Sample: peripheral blood. The receptors derive from a human donor in a cohort sampled during active COVID-19.

The chain couples TRBV24-1 to TRBJ1-5, with D possibly matching TRBD1 (6 bases). CDR1 is KGHDR, CDR2 SFDVKD, per germline. CDR3 length: 13 residues. Trimming shortened V by 6 bases and J by 4 bases, and 9 bases separated the two germline ends. CDR3 sequence (DNA): TGTGCCACCAGTCTCCAGGGGAATCAGCCCCAGCATTTT. As protein: CATSLQGNQPQHF.

This clone was found once. This chain joins TRBV19 and TRBJ2-5, with D perhaps TRBD2 (5 bases). The CDR3 contains 14 residues. The germline V gene has CDR1 LNHDA and CDR2 SQIVND (reference sequence). The V end was cut by 6 bases, the J end by 1 base, with 12 bases between. This chain's CDR3 is CASRPRAFQETQYF. The CDR3, as DNA: TGTGCCAGTAGGCCGCGGGCTTTCCAAGAGACCCAGTACTTC.

The chain has TRBV30 and TRBJ2-5; 7 bases match TRBD2. This CDR3 spans 15 amino acids. V was pared by 3 bases and J by 1 base, with 8 bases of the junction left unmatched. Germline CDR1 reads GTSNPN; CDR2 reads SVGIG (reference sequence). CDR3 bases: TGTGCCTGGAGCGATGCTAGCGGAGCCCAAGAGACCCAGTACTTC. Translated: CAWSDASGAQETQYF.

This clone was recorded many times. This chain links TRBV5-3 with TRBJ2-3; 13 bases agree with TRBD2. TRBV5-3 is an open reading frame whose function is uncertain. There are 18 residues in the CDR3. Trimming removed 4 bases from V and 0 bases from J; junction bases left unmatched: 8. Written as DNA, the CDR3 is TGTGCCAGAAGCCCGGGACTAGCGGGGAAGACTAGCACAGATACGCAGTATTTT. It yields the protein CARSPGLAGKTSTDTQYF.

This sequence joins TRBV2 and TRBJ2-7, with 7 bases lining up with TRBD1. After removal of 5 bases from V and 2 bases from J, the junction contained 6 bases not matched to a gene. Germline V gene lookup returns CDR1 SNHLY and CDR2 FYNNEI. The CDR3 contains 14 residues. DNA for the CDR3: TGTGCCAGCAGTCCACAGGGGACCCCCTACGAGCAGTACTTC. It is translated as CASSPQGTPYEQYF.

The chain couples TRBV5-1 to TRBJ1-5, with no clear D. Trimming took off 4 bases at V and 2 bases at J, with 10 bases between the two ends. The CDR3 loop spans 14 amino acids. CDR1 is SGHRS, CDR2 YFSETQ, per germline. CDR3 sequence (DNA): TGCGCCAGCAGCGCTAGCGGGGGCAATCAGCCCCAGCATTTT. Amino acid sequence: CASSASGGNQPQHF.

V is TRBV2 and J is TRBJ2-3; D call uncertain. Germline lookup yields CDR1 SNHLY and CDR2 FYNNEI. This CDR3 has 14 amino acids. V lost 2 bases and J lost 1, with 7 bases in between. CDR3 loop: CASSEIYRTDTQYF. CDR3 sequence (DNA): TGTGCCAGCAGTGAAATATATCGCACAGATACGCAGTATTTT.

The chain is built from TRBV7-6 and TRBJ2-5, with 15 bases matching TRBD2. Per germline, CDR1 SGHVS and CDR2 FNYEAQ. V dropped 2 bases and J dropped 1; count of bases not matched to a gene: 14. The CDR3 is made up of 21 amino acids. The CDR3 spells CASSLWTSGRALKSAQETQYF. The DNA of the CDR3 is TGTGCCAGCAGCTTATGGACTAGCGGGAGGGCCCTAAAATCGGCCCAAGAGACCCAGTACTTC. Based on the CDR3 plus reference TRBV7-6 and TRBJ2-5, the full variable domain is GAGVSQSPRYKVTKRGQDVALRCDPISGHVSLYWYRQALGQGPEFLTYFNYEAQQDKSGLPNDRFSAERPEGSISTLTIQRTEQRDSAMYRCASSLWTSGRALKSAQETQYFGPGTRLLVL.

The genes are TRBV28 and TRBJ1-4, with D uncertain. The germline V gene encodes CDR1 MDHEN and CDR2 SYDVKM. V lost 6 bases and J 4 bases, leaving 12 bases between the germline ends. CDR3 length: 14 residues. CDR3 sequence reads: CASSPSGYNEKLFF. In DNA form, the CDR3 reads TGTGCCAGCAGCCCCTCCGGGTATAATGAAAAACTGTTTTTT.

The chain employs TRBV30 and TRBJ2-1, with a possible D match to TRBD2 (5 bases). Germline values: CDR1 GTSNPN, CDR2 SVGIG (reference sequence). The CDR3 is 14 residues long. The ends were cut back, 0 bases at V and 5 bases at J, with 11 bases in the middle. CDR3 DNA: TGTGCCTGGAGTGTATTAGCGATCCACAATGAGCAGTTCTTC. Protein product: CAWSVLAIHNEQFF.

This chain joins TRBV11-2 and TRBJ2-1; 12 bases line up with TRBD2. Trimming cost V 4 bases and J 15 bases; bases outside gene matches: 13. The CDR3 covers 15 residues. Germline V gene sequence: CDR1 SGHAT, CDR2 FQNNGV. CDR3 bases: TGTGCCAGCAGCTCCCTTAGGGCTAGCGGGAGGGGGCGGTTCTTC. This translates into CASSSLRASGRGRFF.

This rearrangement joins TRBV29-1 to TRBJ2-1; TRBD1 might be the D (6 bases). The CDR3 is made up of 12 amino acids. Germline V gene lookup returns CDR1 SQVTM and CDR2 ANQGSEA. V dropped 7 bases and J dropped 4 bases, with 11 bases sitting between them. CDR3 loop: CSAEGVYNEQFF. The CDR3 bases are TGCAGCGCCGAGGGGGTTTACAATGAGCAGTTCTTC.

The V gene is TRBV5-6, the J gene TRBJ1-2; D is ambiguous. The CDR3 length is 12 residues. Trimming took 0 bases from V and 8 from J, leaving 8 bases between them. Germline V CDR1 and CDR2: SGHDT, YYEEEE. The CDR3 DNA reads TGTGCCAGCAGCTTGGGAGGGAGGGGCTACACCTTC. It codes for CASSLGGRGYTF. Drawing the rest from reference TRBV5-6 and TRBJ1-2, the complete variable domain is DAGVTQSPTHLIKTRGQQVTLRCSPKSGHDTVSWYQQALGQGPQFIFQYYEEEERQRGNFPDRFSGHQFPNYSSELNVNALLLGDSALYLCASSLGGRGYTFGSGTRLTVV.

This rearrangement joins TRBV27 to TRBJ2-1; 14 nucleotides match TRBD2. The germline V gene encodes CDR1 MNHEY and CDR2 SMNVEV (reference sequence). This CDR3 is 20 amino acids long. Trimming took 5 bases from V and 0 from J; bases not matched to a gene: 12. CDR3 protein: CASSLRTSGRSLYSYNEQFF. The CDR3 nucleotides are TGTGCCAGCAGTCTACGGACTAGCGGGAGGAGCCTTTACTCCTACAATGAGCAGTTCTTC.

The sample holds a few counts of this clone. The chain carries TRBV25-1 and TRBJ1-4; 8 bases fit TRBD1. With 6 bases clipped from V and 8 bases from J, the junction kept 11 bases outside the gene matches. This CDR3 contains 15 residues. CDR1 and CDR2 (germline): MGHDK, SYGVNS. The chain's CDR3 is CASSPVTGEGEKLFF. The CDR3, as DNA: TGTGCCAGCAGCCCCGTGACAGGGGAAGGCGAAAAACTGTTTTTT.

CDR3 protein: CASSYRGNEQFF. CDR3 DNA sequence: TGTGCCAGCAGCTACAGGGGGAATGAGCAGTTCTTC. The rearrangement links TRBV7-2 to TRBJ2-1, with TRBD1 matching 8 bases. Trimming removed 4 bases from V and 7 bases from J; junction bases left unmatched: 0. Per germline, CDR1 SGHTA and CDR2 FQGNSA. The CDR3 contains 12 residues. The whole variable domain, remainder taken from reference TRBV7-2 and TRBJ2-1, is GAGVSQSPSNKVTEKGKDVELRCDPISGHTALYWYRQSLGQGLEFLIYFQGNSAPDKSGLPSDRFSAERTGGSVSTLTIQRTQQEDSAVYLCASSYRGNEQFFGPGTRLTVL.

The V gene is TRBV30, the J gene TRBJ1-2, with a weak D call TRBD1 (6 bases). In germline, CDR1 is GTSNPN, CDR2 SVGIG (reference sequence). The V end lost 1 base, the J end lost 6 bases, and 9 bases lay between the germline ends. There are 12 residues in the CDR3. In DNA, the CDR3 is TGTGCCTGGAGTGGGACAGCGAATGGCTACACCTTC. Translated: CAWSGTANGYTF.

The rearrangement links TRBV2 to TRBJ2-5; 12 bases agree with TRBD2. Trimming at V came to 6 bases and at J to 7 bases, leaving 3 bases not matched to a gene. Germline V gene data show CDR1 as SNHLY and CDR2 as FYNNEI. This CDR3 is 13 amino acids long. CDR3 DNA: TGTGCCAGCAGAGCGACTAGCGGGAGGACCCAGTACTTC. Amino acids: CASRATSGRTQYF.

The rearrangement joins TRBV5-4 to TRBJ1-2; D ambiguous. Deletions cut 0 bases from V and 5 bases from J, with 11 bases between. The CDR3 loop spans 14 amino acids. CDR1 is SGHNT and CDR2 is YYREEE in the germline V gene (reference sequence). Here the CDR3 reads CASSLDKLVYGYTF. In DNA, the CDR3 is TGTGCCAGCAGCTTGGATAAACTTGTTTATGGCTACACCTTC.

CDR3 amino acids: CASSLVGTGVYEQYF. The CDR3, as DNA: TGTGCCAGCAGCTTAGTCGGGACAGGGGTCTACGAGCAGTACTTC. The chain combines TRBV11-2 with TRBJ2-7; 10 nucleotides agree with TRBD1. The CDR3 spans 15 residues. V dropped 1 base and J dropped 3; count of bases not matched to a gene: 3. Germline-derived CDR1 and CDR2 are SGHAT and FQNNGV.

The rearrangement uses TRBV28 and TRBJ1-1; possibly TRBD1 for D (6 bases). The germline CDR1 and CDR2 sequences are MDHEN and SYDVKM. V was trimmed by 6 bases and J by 4 bases, leaving 15 bases between them. The CDR3 consists of 14 residues. CDR3 sequence (DNA): TGTGCCAGCAGCCGGGGGGGGGCGGGCACTGAAGCTTTCTTT. It encodes CASSRGGAGTEAFF.

V usage is TRBV5-1 and J usage is TRBJ2-5; TRBD2 agrees at 7 bases. This CDR3 is 14 amino acids long. The junction had 7 bases not matched to a gene; V was cut back by 1 base and J by 7 bases. CDR1 is SGHRS and CDR2 is YFSETQ in the germline V gene. Here the CDR3 reads CASSLLAPGGTQYF. The CDR3 bases are TGCGCCAGCAGCTTGCTAGCGCCGGGAGGGACCCAGTACTTC.

This clone was counted once. V is TRBV24-1 and J is TRBJ2-3, with 10 bases matching TRBD2. V dropped 1 base and J dropped 6; count of bases not matched to a gene: 6. This CDR3 contains 16 residues. In germline, CDR1 is KGHDR, CDR2 SFDVKD. The DNA for the CDR3 is TGTGCCACCAGTGATTTCGCTAGCGGGAGAGGGGATACGCAGTATTTT. Its translation is CATSDFASGRGDTQYF.